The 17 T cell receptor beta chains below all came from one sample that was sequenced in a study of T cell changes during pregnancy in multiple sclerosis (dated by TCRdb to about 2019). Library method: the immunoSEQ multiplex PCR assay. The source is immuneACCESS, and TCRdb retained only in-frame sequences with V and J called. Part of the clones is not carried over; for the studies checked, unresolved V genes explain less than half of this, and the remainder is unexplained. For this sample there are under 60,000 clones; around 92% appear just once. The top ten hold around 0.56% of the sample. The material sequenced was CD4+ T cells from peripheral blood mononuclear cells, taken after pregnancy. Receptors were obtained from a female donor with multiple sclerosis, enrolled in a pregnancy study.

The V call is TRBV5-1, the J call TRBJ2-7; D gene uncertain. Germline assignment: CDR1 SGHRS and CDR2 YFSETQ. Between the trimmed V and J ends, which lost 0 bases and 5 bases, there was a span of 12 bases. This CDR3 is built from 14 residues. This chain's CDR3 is CASSLGVSPHEQYF. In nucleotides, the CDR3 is TGCGCCAGCAGCTTGGGTGTTAGTCCCCACGAGCAGTACTTC.

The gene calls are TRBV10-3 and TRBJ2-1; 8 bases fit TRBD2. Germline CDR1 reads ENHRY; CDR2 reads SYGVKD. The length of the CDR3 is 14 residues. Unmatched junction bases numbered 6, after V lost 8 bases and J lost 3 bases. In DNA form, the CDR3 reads TGTGCCATCCATAGCGGGGTCATCTACAATGAGCAGTTCTTC. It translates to CAIHSGVIYNEQFF.

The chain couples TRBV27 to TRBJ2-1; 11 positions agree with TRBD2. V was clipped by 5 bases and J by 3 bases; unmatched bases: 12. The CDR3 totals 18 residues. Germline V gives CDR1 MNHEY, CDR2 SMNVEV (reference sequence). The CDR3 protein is CASSPSSRLAGIYNEQFF. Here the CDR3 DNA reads TGTGCCAGCAGTCCGTCCTCTCGACTAGCGGGAATCTACAATGAGCAGTTCTTC.

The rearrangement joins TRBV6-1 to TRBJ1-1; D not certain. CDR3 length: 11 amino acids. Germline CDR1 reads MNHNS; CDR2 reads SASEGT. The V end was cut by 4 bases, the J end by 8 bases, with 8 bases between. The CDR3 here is CASSVFGEAFF. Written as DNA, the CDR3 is TGTGCCAGCAGTGTCTTCGGGGAAGCTTTCTTT.

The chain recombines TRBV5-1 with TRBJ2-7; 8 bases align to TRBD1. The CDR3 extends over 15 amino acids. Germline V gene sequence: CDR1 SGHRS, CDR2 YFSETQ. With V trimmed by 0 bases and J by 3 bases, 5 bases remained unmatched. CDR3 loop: CASSLGSGQGYEQYF. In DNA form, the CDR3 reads TGCGCCAGCAGCTTGGGGAGCGGACAGGGCTACGAGCAGTACTTC.

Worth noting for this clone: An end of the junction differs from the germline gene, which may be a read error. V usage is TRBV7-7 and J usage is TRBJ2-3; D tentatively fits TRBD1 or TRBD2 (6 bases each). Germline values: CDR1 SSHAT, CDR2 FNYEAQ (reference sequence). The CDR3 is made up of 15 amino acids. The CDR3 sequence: CASSLGRTGTDTQYF. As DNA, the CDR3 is TGTGCTAGCAGCTTAGGGAGGACAGGCACAGATACGCAGTATTTT.

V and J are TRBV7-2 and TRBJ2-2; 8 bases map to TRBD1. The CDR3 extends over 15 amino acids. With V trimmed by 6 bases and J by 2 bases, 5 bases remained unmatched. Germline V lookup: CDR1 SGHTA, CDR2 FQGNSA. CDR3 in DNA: TGTGCCAGCAGGACTGACAGGGGAAACACCGGGGAGCTGTTTTTT. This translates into CASRTDRGNTGELFF.

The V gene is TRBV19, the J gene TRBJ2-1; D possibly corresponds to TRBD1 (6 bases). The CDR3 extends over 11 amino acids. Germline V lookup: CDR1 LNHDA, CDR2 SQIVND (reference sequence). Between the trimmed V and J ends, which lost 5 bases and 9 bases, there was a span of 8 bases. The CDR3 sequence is CASSARGEQFF. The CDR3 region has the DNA TGTGCCAGTAGTGCCAGGGGTGAGCAGTTCTTC.

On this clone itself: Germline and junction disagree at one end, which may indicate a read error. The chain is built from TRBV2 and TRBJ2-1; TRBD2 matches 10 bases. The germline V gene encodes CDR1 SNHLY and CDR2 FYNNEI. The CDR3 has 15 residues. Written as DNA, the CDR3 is TGTGCCAGCAGTCAAGCGGGAGGGCCGGTTATTGAGCAGTTCTTC. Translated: CASSQAGGPVIEQFF.

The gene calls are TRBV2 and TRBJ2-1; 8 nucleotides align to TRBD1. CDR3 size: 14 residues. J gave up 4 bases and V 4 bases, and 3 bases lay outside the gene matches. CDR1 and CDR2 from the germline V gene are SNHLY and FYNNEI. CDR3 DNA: TGTGCCAGCAGTGGACGACAGGGGTACAATGAGCAGTTCTTC. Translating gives CASSGRQGYNEQFF.

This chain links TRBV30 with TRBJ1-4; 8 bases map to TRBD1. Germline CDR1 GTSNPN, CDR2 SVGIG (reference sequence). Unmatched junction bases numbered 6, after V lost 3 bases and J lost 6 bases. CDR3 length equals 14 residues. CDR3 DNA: TGTGCCTGGAGCAAGGACAGGGCGGATGAAAAACTGTTTTTT. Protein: CAWSKDRADEKLFF. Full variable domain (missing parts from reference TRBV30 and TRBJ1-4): SQTIHQWPATLVQPVGSPLSLECTVEGTSNPNLYWYRQAAGRGLQLLFYSVGIGQISSEVPQNLSASRPQDRQFILSSKKLLLSDSGFYLCAWSKDRADEKLFFGSGTQLSVL.

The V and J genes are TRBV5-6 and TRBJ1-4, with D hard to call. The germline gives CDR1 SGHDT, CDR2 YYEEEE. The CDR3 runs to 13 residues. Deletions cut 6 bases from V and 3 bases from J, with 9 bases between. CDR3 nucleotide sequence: TGTGCCAGCAAGCCCTGGTCTAATGAAAAACTGTTTTTT. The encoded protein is CASKPWSNEKLFF.

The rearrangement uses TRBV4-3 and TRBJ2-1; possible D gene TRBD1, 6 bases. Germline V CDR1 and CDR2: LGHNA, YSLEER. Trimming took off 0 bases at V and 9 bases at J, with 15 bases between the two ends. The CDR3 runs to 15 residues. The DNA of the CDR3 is TGCGCCAGCAGCCAAGATCTGGGGGCGATGGGTGAGCAGTTCTTC. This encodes CASSQDLGAMGEQFF.

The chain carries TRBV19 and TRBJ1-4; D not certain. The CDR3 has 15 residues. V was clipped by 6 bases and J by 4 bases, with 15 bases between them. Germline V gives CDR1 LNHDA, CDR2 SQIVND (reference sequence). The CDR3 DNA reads TGTGCCAGTAGCCCGACCGCCCGACTTAATGAAAAACTGTTTTTT. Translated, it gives CASSPTARLNEKLFF.

As DNA, the CDR3 is TGTGCCAGCAACGGACTCCCGCCCCTGAACACTGAAGCTTTCTTT. Its translation is CASNGLPPLNTEAFF. The V gene is TRBV21-1, the J gene TRBJ1-1. TRBV21-1 is deemed a pseudogene. This CDR3 spans 15 amino acids.

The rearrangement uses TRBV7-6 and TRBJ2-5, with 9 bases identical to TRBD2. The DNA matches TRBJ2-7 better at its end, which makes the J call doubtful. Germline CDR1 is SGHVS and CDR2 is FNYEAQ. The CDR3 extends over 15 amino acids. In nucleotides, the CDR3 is TGTGCCAGCAGCTTAGGTGGTAGCGGGAGTCCCGAGCAGTACTTC. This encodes CASSLGGSGSPEQYF.

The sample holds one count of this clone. CDR3 sequence (DNA): TGTGCCAGCACTCGGGGGGGTTCTGACAATGAGCAGTTCTTC. It translates to CASTRGGSDNEQFF. The chain couples TRBV2 to TRBJ2-1, with 8 bases fitting TRBD2. Germline CDR1 reads SNHLY; CDR2 reads FYNNEI. This CDR3 is 14 amino acids long. Unmatched junction bases numbered 7, after V lost 7 bases and J lost 5 bases. Together with reference TRBV2 and TRBJ2-1, the CDR3 gives the full variable domain: EPEVTQTPSHQVTQMGQEVILRCVPISNHLYFYWYRQILGQKVEFLVSFYNNEISEKSEIFDDQFSVERPDGSNFTLKIRSTKLEDSAMYFCASTRGGSDNEQFFGPGTRLTVL.